The T cell receptor (beta chain) described here comes from a study of blood T cell repertoires in COVID-19. In germline, CDR1 is LNHDA, CDR2 SQIVND (reference sequence). The CDR3 length is 12 residues. The germline V and J ends were trimmed by 6 bases and 10 bases, with 12 bases remaining between them. Sequencing used immunoSEQ multiplex PCR; TCRdb keeps in-frame clones, though not all of them. The sample carries about 100,000 clones, approximately 90% recorded once. This sequence was found in a man between 45 and 60 years old with active COVID-19. The gene calls are TRBV19 and TRBJ1-4; perhaps TRBD1 as D (5 bases). The sequencing input was peripheral blood. CDR3 protein: CASRAQGRKLFF. CDR3 nucleotide sequence: TGTGCCAGTAGAGCTCAGGGAAGAAAACTGTTTTTT.